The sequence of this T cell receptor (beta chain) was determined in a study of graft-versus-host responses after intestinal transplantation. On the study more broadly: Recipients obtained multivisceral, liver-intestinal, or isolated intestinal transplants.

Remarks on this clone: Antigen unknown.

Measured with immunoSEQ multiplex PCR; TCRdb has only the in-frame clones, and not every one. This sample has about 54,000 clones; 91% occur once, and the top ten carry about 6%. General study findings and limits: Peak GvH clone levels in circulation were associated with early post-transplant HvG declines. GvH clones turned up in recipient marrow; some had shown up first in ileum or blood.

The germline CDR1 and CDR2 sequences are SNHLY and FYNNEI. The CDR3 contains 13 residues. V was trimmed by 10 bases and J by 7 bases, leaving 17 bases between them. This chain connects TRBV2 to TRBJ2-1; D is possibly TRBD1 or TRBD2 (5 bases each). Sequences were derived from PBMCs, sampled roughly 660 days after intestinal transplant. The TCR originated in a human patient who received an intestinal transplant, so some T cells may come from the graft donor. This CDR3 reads CATPGPGLNEQFF. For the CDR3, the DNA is TGTGCCACCCCAGGGCCGGGGTTGAATGAGCAGTTCTTC.